Following are 26 T cell receptor beta chains from one sample sequenced in a study of breast tumors, draining lymph nodes, adjacent tissues. MiXCR, run by TCRdb on the multiplex PCR reads, gives a single entry per CDR3 protein. The data hold nearly 110,000 distinct CDR3 sequences, with 30% observed a single time. Axillary draining lymph nodes of breast cancer patients supplied the node samples. Sequencing used axillary lymph node tissue. These receptors all stem from a female donor with breast cancer. Some clones in this sample may be carry-over from other donors' samples.

The V call is TRBV12-3 or TRBV12-4, the J call TRBJ2-1, with D possibly called TRBD1 or TRBD2 (5 bases each). The CDR3 totals 12 residues. The V and J ends lost 5 bases and 11 bases respectively, with 13 bases between them. The CDR3 is CASSPQWGKQFF. The CDR3 bases are TGTGCCAGCAGTCCCCAATGGGGGAAGCAGTTCTTC.

This clonotype was counted at least ten times. This chain links TRBV7-3 with TRBJ2-5; 8 bases map to TRBD2. The V and J ends lost 2 bases and 2 bases, in that order; junction bases with no gene match: 1. The CDR3 loop spans 14 amino acids. Germline V lookup: CDR1 SGHTA, CDR2 FQGTGA. In DNA, the CDR3 is TGTGCCAGCAGCTTAGCGGGGGGTCAAGAGACCCAGTACTTC. It encodes CASSLAGGQETQYF.

This clonotype has ten or more counts. The V and J genes are TRBV20-1 and TRBJ2-2; D is possibly TRBD1 or TRBD2 (5 bases each). Germline V gene lookup returns CDR1 DFQATT and CDR2 SNEGSKA (reference sequence). Trimming left V 5 bases short and J 0 bases short, with 19 bases between. The CDR3 has 17 amino acids. The CDR3 region has the DNA TGCAGTGCTGCTTCGGGACGTATTCGCTCGAACACCGGGGAGCTGTTTTTT. It is translated as CSAASGRIRSNTGELFF.

With regard to this clonotype: No conserved phenylalanine or tryptophan ends this CDR3, so it is likely a read error. This rearrangement joins TRBV15 to TRBJ2-7; 10 bases map to TRBD1. Trimming took 10 bases from V and 3 from J; bases not matched to a gene: 3. The CDR3 runs 12 residues. Germline V gives CDR1 LNHNV, CDR2 YYDKDF (reference sequence). CDR3 protein: CARTGGGYEQYL. In DNA form, the CDR3 reads TGTGCCAGGACAGGGGGAGGCTACGAGCAGTACCTC.

This clonotype showed up many times. Given a much more abundant clone one base away, this may be a read error. This chain joins TRBV6-1 and TRBJ1-5; possibly TRBD1 for D (5 bases). V lost 5 bases and J 7 bases, leaving 24 bases between the germline ends. In germline, CDR1 is MNHNS, CDR2 SASEGT. The length of the CDR3 is 17 residues. Here the CDR3 reads CASSHGIVDRGRQPQHF. CDR3 nucleotides: TGTGCCAGCAGTCATGGAATAGTAGATAGGGGACGGCAGCCCCAGCATTTT.

This clonotype was seen at least ten times. This rearrangement joins TRBV14 to TRBJ2-7; 10 positions match TRBD1. This CDR3 has 13 residues. Germline V gives CDR1 SGHDN, CDR2 FVKESK. The V and J ends lost 3 bases and 4 bases, in that order; junction bases with no gene match: 0. DNA for the CDR3: TGTGCCAGCAGCCAGGACAGGGGGTACGAGCAGTACTTC. Its translation: CASSQDRGYEQYF.

This clonotype is a singleton in its sample. The chain has TRBV6-5 and TRBJ2-2, with D possibly being TRBD1 (5 bases). Germline assignment: CDR1 MNHEY and CDR2 SVGAGI. Trimming shortened V by 10 bases and J by 9 bases, and 24 bases separated the two germline ends. CDR3 length equals 15 residues. CDR3 sequence reads: CAIGQSDTFGRELFF. CDR3 bases: TGTGCCATCGGTCAGTCGGACACCTTTGGGAGGGAGCTGTTTTTT.

In the case of this clonotype: This could be a read error, since a much larger clone is one nucleotide away. V and J are TRBV28 and TRBJ2-7; D ambiguous. In germline, CDR1 is MDHEN, CDR2 SYDVKM. The CDR3 length is 14 residues. The CDR3 DNA follows: TGTGCCAGCAGTTTTCGGTCGCTCCACTACGTGCAGTACTTC. It encodes CASSFRSLHYVQYF. Complete variable domain (other parts from reference TRBV28 and TRBJ2-7): DVKVTQSSRYLVKRTGEKVFLECVQDMDHENMFWYRQDPGLGLRLIYFSYDVKMKEKGDIPEGYSVSREKKERFSLILESASTNQTSMYLCASSFRSLHYVQYFGPGTRLTVT.

This clonotype was picked up many times. V and J are TRBV5-1 and TRBJ2-7, with a weak D call TRBD1 (6 bases). The germline gives CDR1 SGHRS, CDR2 YFSETQ. CDR3 length equals 14 residues. The V end was cut by 0 bases, the J end by 1 base, with 8 bases between. CDR3 residues: CASSLVQGSYEQYF. The CDR3, as DNA: TGCGCCAGCAGCTTGGTACAGGGTTCCTACGAGCAGTACTTC.

About this clonotype: A read error is possible here, since a much larger clone lies one base away. No conserved phenylalanine or tryptophan ends this CDR3, so it is likely a read error. The chain joins TRBV14 to TRBJ2-7, with 8 bases lining up with TRBD2. The CDR3 totals 15 residues. The V gene end was trimmed by 1 base and the J gene end by 2 bases; junction bases not matched to a gene: 4. CDR1 is SGHDN, CDR2 FVKESK, per germline. CDR3 sequence (DNA): TGTGCCAGCAGCCAAGTGTTAGCGGGAACCTACGAGCAGTACCCC. Encoded protein: CASSQVLAGTYEQYP.

The chain recombines TRBV5-4 with TRBJ2-5, with 12 bases that match TRBD2. The germline V gene has CDR1 SGHNT and CDR2 YYREEE (reference sequence). The CDR3 consists of 16 residues. V was pared by 4 bases and J by 5 bases, with 9 bases of the junction left unmatched. CDR3 residues: CASSPGLAGTRETQYF. Here the CDR3 DNA reads TGTGCCAGCAGCCCTGGACTAGCGGGAACACGGGAGACCCAGTACTTC.

This clonotype was counted many times. The gene calls are TRBV3-1 and TRBJ2-7; 9 bases align to TRBD1. The germline V gene encodes CDR1 LGHDT and CDR2 YNNKEL (reference sequence). CDR3 length: 14 amino acids. The ends lost 6 bases at V and 2 bases at J; junction bases unmatched: 5. CDR3 sequence reads: CASSPGQGPYEQYF. The CDR3 bases are TGTGCCAGCAGTCCGGGACAGGGCCCCTACGAGCAGTACTTC.

This chain joins TRBV20-1 and TRBJ1-1; a weak D match, TRBD1 (6 bases). This CDR3 region has 14 residues. Germline loops: CDR1 DFQATT, CDR2 SNEGSKA (reference sequence). Trimming stripped 1 base from V and 8 bases from J, with 17 bases between. CDR3 nucleotides: TGCAGTGCTAGAGTTTTGCGGGACACAGGCGAAGCTTTCTTT. It is translated as CSARVLRDTGEAFF.

This clonotype was seen more than once but under ten times. V gene TRBV2 combines with J gene TRBJ1-1; no firm D call. This CDR3 comprises 12 residues. V was cut by 4 bases and J by 1 base, with 4 bases left in between. Germline V gives CDR1 SNHLY, CDR2 FYNNEI. CDR3 DNA sequence: TGTGCCAGCAGTGCCGAGAACACTGAAGCTTTCTTT. This gives the protein CASSAENTEAFF.

Ten or more counts support this clonotype. The chain employs TRBV6-5 and TRBJ2-2, with D perhaps TRBD2 (5 bases). Germline V gene sequence: CDR1 MNHEY, CDR2 SVGAGI. The V end was cut by 5 bases, the J end by 6 bases, with 16 bases between. This CDR3 has 15 amino acids. The CDR3 nucleotides are TGTGCCAGCAGTCACCGCCCGGGGAGCGCCGGGGAGCTGTTTTTT. This encodes CASSHRPGSAGELFF.

The gene calls are TRBV29-1 and TRBJ1-1; weak D call: TRBD1 (6 bases). The germline V and J ends were trimmed by 4 bases and 9 bases, with 15 bases remaining between them. Germline-derived CDR1 and CDR2 are SQVTM and ANQGSEA. The CDR3 spans 12 residues. CDR3 DNA: TGCAGCGTTGTCGGGCTCGGGGGGCAAGCTTTCTTT. It encodes CSVVGLGGQAFF.

In its sample, this clonotype was seen many times. This chain uses TRBV27 with TRBJ2-7, with 11 positions matching TRBD1. V lost 4 bases and J lost 4; bases outside the gene matches: 6. The CDR3 has 15 amino acids. Germline CDR1 is MNHEY and CDR2 is SMNVEV (reference sequence). The CDR3: CASSSTGQGVYEQYF. The CDR3 DNA reads TGTGCCAGCAGTTCTACGGGACAGGGGGTTTACGAGCAGTACTTC.

This clonotype was counted many times. The J gene is TRBJ1-6, the V gene TRBV19, with D possibly TRBD1 on 6 matching bases. Germline CDR1 and CDR2: LNHDA and SQIVND (reference sequence). The CDR3 contains 14 residues. The V end was cut by 5 bases, the J end by 9 bases, with 14 bases between. CDR3 nucleotides: TGTGCCAGTAGTCTCGGGACACGGAGTTCACCCCTCCACTTT. Protein: CASSLGTRSSPLHF.

In the case of this clonotype: Germline is not matched at one junction end, which may reflect a read error. The CDR3 bases are TGTGCCAGCAACCCTCGGGACGCTGGGAACACCATATATTTT. Its translation is CASNPRDAGNTIYF. The genes are TRBV3-1 and TRBJ1-3, with a possible D match to TRBD1 (5 bases). Germline loops: CDR1 LGHDT, CDR2 YNNKEL (reference sequence). The CDR3 is made up of 14 amino acids.

The J gene is TRBJ2-2, the V gene TRBV9; no reliable D call. Germline V gives CDR1 SGDLS, CDR2 YYNGEE. The CDR3 is made up of 10 amino acids. Between the trimmed V and J ends, which lost 0 bases and 9 bases, there was a span of 0 bases. The CDR3 coding sequence is TGTGCCAGCAGCGTAGGGGAGCTGTTTTTT. As protein: CASSVGELFF.

This clonotype was found many times. V usage is TRBV4-1 and J usage is TRBJ1-1; no reliable D call. This CDR3 spans 12 amino acids. V lost 1 base to trimming and J lost 3 bases, with 3 bases between them. CDR1 MGHRA and CDR2 YSYEKL come from the germline V gene. CDR3 sequence reads: CASSQGYTEAFF. CDR3 sequence (DNA): TGCGCCAGCAGCCAAGGATACACTGAAGCTTTCTTT.

This clonotype has a handful of counts. A single base separates this from a much larger clone, so it may be a read error. This sequence joins TRBV6-4 and TRBJ2-1, with 7 bases aligning to TRBD2. The CDR3 has 16 amino acids. Germline CDR1 is MRHNA and CDR2 is SNTAGT. J gave up 8 bases and V 5 bases, and 15 bases lay outside the gene matches. The CDR3 loop reads CASSQSGRAFVDEQFF. CDR3 bases: TGTGCCAGCAGTCAGAGTGGGAGGGCCTTTGTAGATGAGCAGTTCTTC.

A remark on this clonotype: A much larger clone lies a single base off, so this may be a read error. The chain links TRBV7-2 to TRBJ1-3, with D possibly being TRBD1 (5 bases). Germline loops: CDR1 SGHTA, CDR2 FQGNSA. This CDR3 spans 15 amino acids. The CDR3 DNA sequence: TGTCCCAGCAGCTTTGCCAGGGACTCTGGAAACACCATATATTTT. It is translated as CPSSFARDSGNTIYF.

This clonotype was counted many times. This sequence joins TRBV6-5 and TRBJ1-6; the D gene is possibly TRBD1 (5 bases). The CDR3 loop spans 15 amino acids. Per the germline V gene, CDR1 is MNHEY and CDR2 is SVGAGI. V was clipped by 5 bases and J by 5 bases, with 13 bases between them. Here the CDR3 reads CASSPGTADNSPLHF. The CDR3 coding sequence is TGTGCCAGCAGTCCCGGGACGGCGGATAATTCACCCCTCCACTTT.

This clonotype was observed many times. The J gene is TRBJ1-1, the V gene TRBV2; D gene ambiguous. The CDR3 is 15 residues long. Trimming removed 4 bases from V and 0 bases from J, with 12 bases in between. Germline V gene lookup returns CDR1 SNHLY and CDR2 FYNNEI. In nucleotides, the CDR3 is TGTGCCAGCAGTGCCTTGGCGAGGGTGAACACTGAAGCTTTCTTT. Translation: CASSALARVNTEAFF.

Many counts were recorded for this clonotype. The chain joins TRBV6-1 to TRBJ2-7; D is possibly TRBD1 (6 bases). CDR1 MNHNS and CDR2 SASEGT come from the germline V gene. The CDR3 sequence is 13 residues long. The V gene lost 4 bases and the J gene lost 6 bases, with 13 bases spanning the gap. The CDR3 region has the DNA TGTGCCAGCAGTGCGAACAGGGTTGGCGAGCAGTACTTC. It encodes CASSANRVGEQYF.